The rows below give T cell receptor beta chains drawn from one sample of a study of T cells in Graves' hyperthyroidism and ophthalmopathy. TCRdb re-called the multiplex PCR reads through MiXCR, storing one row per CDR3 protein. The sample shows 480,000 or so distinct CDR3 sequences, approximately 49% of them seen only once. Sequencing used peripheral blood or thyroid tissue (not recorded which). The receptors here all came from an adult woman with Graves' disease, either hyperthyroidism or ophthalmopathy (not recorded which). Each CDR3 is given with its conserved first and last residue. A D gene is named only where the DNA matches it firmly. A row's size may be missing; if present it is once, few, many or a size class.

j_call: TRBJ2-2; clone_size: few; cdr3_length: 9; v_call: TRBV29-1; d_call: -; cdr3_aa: CSVSGELFF; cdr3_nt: TGCAGCGTTTCTGGGGAGCTGTTTTTT
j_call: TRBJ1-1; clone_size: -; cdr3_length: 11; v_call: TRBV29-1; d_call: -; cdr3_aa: CSATIGVEAFF; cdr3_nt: TGCAGCGCAACCATCGGGGTTGAAGCTTTCTTT
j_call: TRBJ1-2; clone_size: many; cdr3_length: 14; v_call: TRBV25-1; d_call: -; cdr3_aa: CASSVATGNYGYTF; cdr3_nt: TGTGCCAGCAGTGTAGCGACGGGTAACTATGGCTACACCTTC
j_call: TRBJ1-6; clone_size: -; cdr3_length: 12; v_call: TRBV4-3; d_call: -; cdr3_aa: CASSQSGSPLHF; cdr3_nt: TGCGCCAGCAGCCAGAGTGGTTCACCCCTCCACTTT
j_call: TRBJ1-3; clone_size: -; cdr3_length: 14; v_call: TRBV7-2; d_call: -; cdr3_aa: CASSLGQRRNTIYF; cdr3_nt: TGTGCCAGCAGCCTAGGACAGAGACGAAACACCATATATTTT
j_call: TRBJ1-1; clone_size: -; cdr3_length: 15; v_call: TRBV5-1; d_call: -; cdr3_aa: CASSLGGPSTTEAFF; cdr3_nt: TGCGCCAGCAGTTTGGGGGGGCCCTCCACGACTGAAGCTTTCTTT
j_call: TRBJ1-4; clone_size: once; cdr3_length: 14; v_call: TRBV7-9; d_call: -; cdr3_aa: CASSPPSGHEKLFF; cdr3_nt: TGTGCCAGCAGCCCCCCTTCGGGTCATGAAAAACTGTTTTTT
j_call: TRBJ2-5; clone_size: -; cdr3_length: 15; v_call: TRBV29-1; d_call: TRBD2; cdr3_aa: CSVGGGLGREETQYF; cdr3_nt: TGCAGCGTTGGGGGGGGACTTGGCCGGGAGGAGACCCAGTACTTC
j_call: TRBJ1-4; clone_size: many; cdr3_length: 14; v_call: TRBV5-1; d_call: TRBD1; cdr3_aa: CASSPGTGKEKLFF; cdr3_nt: TGCGCCAGCAGTCCCGGGACAGGGAAAGAAAAACTGTTTTTT
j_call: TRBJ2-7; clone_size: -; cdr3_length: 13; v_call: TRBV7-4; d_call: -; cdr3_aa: CASTPLGNYEQYF; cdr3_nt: TGTGCCAGCACTCCGTTGGGGAACTACGAGCAGTACTTC
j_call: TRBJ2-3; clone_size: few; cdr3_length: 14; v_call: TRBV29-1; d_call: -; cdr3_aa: CSVRGWESTDTQYF; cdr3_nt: TGCAGCGTGCGGGGCTGGGAGAGCACAGATACGCAGTATTTT
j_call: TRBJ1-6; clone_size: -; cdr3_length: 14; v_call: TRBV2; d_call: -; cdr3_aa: CASGRVGSYSPLHF; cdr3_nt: TGTGCCAGCGGGAGGGTTGGCTCTTATTCACCCCTCCACTTT
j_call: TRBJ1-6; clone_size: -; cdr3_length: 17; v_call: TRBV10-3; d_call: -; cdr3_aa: CAISESVGGQFNSPLHF; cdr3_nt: TGTGCCATCAGTGAATCAGTGGGTGGACAGTTTAATTCACCCCTCCACTTT
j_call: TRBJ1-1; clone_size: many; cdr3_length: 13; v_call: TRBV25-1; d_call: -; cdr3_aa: CASSDWGWTEAFF; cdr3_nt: TGTGCCAGCAGTGATTGGGGTTGGACTGAAGCTTTCTTT
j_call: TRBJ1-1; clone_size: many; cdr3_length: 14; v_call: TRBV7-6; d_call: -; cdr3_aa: CASSSGPFGTEAFF; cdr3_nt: TGTGCCAGCAGCTCAGGACCGTTCGGCACTGAAGCTTTCTTT
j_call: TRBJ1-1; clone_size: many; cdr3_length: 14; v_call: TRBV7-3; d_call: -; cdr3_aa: CASSPWPSGTEAFF; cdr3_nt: TGTGCCAGCAGCCCGTGGCCAAGCGGGACTGAAGCTTTCTTT
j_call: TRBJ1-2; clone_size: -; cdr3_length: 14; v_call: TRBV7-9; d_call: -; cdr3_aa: CASSFPGTKGPYTF; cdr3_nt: TGTGCCAGCAGCTTTCCCGGGACAAAGGGCCCCTACACCTTC
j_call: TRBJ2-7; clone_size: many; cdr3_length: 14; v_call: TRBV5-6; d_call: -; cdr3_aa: CASSGTPRVYEQYF; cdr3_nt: TGTGCCAGCAGCGGGACCCCCCGAGTCTACGAGCAGTACTTC
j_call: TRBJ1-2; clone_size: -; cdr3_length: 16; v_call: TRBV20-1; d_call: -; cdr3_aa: CSALPRDTSGDDGYTF; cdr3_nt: TGCAGTGCTCTACCAAGGGACACTTCCGGGGACGATGGCTACACCTTC
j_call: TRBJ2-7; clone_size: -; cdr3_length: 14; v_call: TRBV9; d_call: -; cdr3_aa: CASSVGGRVYEQYF; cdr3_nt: TGTGCCAGCAGCGTCGGCGGCAGAGTCTACGAGCAGTACTTC
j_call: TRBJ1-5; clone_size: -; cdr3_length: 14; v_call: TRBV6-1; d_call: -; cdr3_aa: CASSEGQENQPQHF; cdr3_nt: TGTGCCAGCAGTGAAGGGCAGGAAAATCAGCCCCAGCATTTT
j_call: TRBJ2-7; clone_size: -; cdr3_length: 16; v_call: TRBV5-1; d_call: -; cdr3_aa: CASSSARDTTSYEQYF; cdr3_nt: TGCGCCAGCAGCTCGGCCCGGGATACGACCTCCTACGAGCAGTACTTC
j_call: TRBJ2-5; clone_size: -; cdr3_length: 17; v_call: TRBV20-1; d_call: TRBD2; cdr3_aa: CSARRGSSGGADETQYF; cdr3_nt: TGCAGTGCTAGGCGGGGGTCGAGCGGGGGGGCGGATGAGACCCAGTACTTC
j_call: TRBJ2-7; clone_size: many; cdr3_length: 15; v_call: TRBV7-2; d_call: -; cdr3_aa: CASSLTPGPSYEQYF; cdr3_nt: TGTGCCAGCAGCTTGACACCAGGGCCCTCCTACGAGCAGTACTTC
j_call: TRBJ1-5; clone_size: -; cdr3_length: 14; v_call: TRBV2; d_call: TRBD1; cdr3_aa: CASRGQGAYQPQHF; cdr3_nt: TGTGCCAGCAGGGGACAGGGGGCATATCAGCCCCAGCATTTT
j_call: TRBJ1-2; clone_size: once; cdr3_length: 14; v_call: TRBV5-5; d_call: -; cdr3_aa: CASSVQPSNYGYTF; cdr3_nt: TGTGCCAGCAGCGTACAGCCTTCTAACTATGGCTACACCTTC
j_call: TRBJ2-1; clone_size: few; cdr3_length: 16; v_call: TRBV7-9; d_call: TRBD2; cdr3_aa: CASSLEASGLYNEQFF; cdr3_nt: TGTGCCAGCAGCTTAGAGGCTAGCGGGTTGTACAATGAGCAGTTCTTC
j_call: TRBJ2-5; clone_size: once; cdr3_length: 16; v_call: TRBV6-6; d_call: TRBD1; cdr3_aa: CASTGTGVLQRKTQYF; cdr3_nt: TGTGCCAGCACTGGGACAGGGGTACTCCAGCGGAAGACCCAGTACTTC
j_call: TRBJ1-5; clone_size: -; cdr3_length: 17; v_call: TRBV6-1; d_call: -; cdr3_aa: CASIPLARGRDNQPQHF; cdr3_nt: TGTGCCAGCATCCCCCTGGCGAGGGGAAGGGACAATCAGCCCCAGCATTTT
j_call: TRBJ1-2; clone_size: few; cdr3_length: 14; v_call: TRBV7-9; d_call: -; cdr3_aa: CASSPAGGKDGYTF; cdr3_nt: TGTGCCAGCAGCCCAGCGGGGGGGAAGGATGGCTACACCTTC
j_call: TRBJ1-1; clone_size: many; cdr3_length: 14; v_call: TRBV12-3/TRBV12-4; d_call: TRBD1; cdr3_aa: CASRTDREESEAFF; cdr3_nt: TGTGCCAGCAGAACTGACAGGGAGGAGTCTGAAGCTTTCTTT
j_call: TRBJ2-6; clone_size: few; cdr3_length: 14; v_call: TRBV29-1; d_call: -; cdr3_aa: CSVGWSSGANVLTF; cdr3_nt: TGCAGCGTTGGGTGGAGCTCTGGGGCCAACGTCCTGACTTTC
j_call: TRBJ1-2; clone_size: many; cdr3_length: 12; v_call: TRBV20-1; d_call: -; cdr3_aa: CSARDQEYGYTF; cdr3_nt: TGCAGTGCTAGAGATCAGGAGTATGGCTACACCTTC
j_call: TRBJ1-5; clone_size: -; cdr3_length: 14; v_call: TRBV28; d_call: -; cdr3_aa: CASSFVQGGQPQHF; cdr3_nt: TGTGCCAGCAGTTTCGTCCAGGGCGGTCAGCCCCAGCATTTT
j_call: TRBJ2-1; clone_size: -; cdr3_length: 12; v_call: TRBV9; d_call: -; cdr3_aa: CASSGGFYEQFF; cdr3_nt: TGTGCCAGCAGCGGGGGGTTCTATGAGCAGTTCTTC
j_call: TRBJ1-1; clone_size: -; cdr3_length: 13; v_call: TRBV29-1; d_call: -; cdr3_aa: CSVGMGEDTEAFF; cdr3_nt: TGCAGCGTTGGTATGGGTGAGGACACTGAAGCTTTCTTT
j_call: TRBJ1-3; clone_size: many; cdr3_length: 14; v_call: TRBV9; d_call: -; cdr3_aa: CASSPRGTGNTIYF; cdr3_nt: TGTGCCAGCAGCCCCCGAGGAACTGGAAACACCATATATTTT
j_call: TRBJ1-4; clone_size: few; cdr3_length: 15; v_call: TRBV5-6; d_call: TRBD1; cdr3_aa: CASSRTGTGTEKLFF; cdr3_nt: TGTGCCAGCAGCCGCACCGGGACAGGGACAGAAAAACTGTTTTTT
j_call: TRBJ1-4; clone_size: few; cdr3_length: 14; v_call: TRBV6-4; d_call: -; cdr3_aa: CASSTPGANEKLFF; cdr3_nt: TGTGCCAGCAGTACCCCAGGAGCTAATGAAAAACTGTTTTTT
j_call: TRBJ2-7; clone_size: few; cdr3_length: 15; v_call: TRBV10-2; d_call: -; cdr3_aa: CASRESRLAWYEQYF; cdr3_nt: TGCGCCAGCAGGGAGAGTCGTCTAGCGTGGTACGAGCAGTACTTC
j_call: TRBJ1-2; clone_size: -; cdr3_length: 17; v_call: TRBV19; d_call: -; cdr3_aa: CASSYLGDGQGLNGYTF; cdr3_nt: TGTGCCAGTAGCTACTTGGGTGACGGGCAGGGGTTGAATGGCTACACCTTC
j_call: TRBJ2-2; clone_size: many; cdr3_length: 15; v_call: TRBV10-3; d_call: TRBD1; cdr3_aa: CAISGQGARTGELFF; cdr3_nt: TGTGCCATCAGTGGACAGGGGGCGCGTACCGGGGAGCTGTTTTTT
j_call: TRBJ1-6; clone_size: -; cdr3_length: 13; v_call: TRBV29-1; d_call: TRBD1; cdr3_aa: CSVPGGPGMPLHF; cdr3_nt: TGCAGCGTCCCAGGGGGGCCCGGGATGCCCCTCCACTTT
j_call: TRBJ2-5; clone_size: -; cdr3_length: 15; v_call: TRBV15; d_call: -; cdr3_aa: CAILSWEGGQETQYF; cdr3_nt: TGTGCCATCCTCAGCTGGGAGGGGGGCCAAGAGACCCAGTACTTC
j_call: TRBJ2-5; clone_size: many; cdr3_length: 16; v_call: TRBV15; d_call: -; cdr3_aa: CATSRGQGTVQETQYF; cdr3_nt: TGTGCCACCAGCAGAGGTCAAGGCACTGTCCAAGAGACCCAGTACTTC
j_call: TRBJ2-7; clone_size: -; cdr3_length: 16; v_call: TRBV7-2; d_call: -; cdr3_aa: CASSPAYTGSWDEQYF; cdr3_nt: TGTGCCAGCAGCCCAGCCTATACTGGTAGCTGGGACGAGCAGTACTTC
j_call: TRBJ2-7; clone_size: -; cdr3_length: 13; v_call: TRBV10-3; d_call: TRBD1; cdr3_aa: CAISDGTGYEQYF; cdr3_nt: TGTGCCATCAGTGACGGGACAGGCTACGAGCAGTACTTC
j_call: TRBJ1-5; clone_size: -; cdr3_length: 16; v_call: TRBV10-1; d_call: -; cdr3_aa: CASSIGEGYSNQPQHF; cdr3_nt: TGCGCCAGCAGCATCGGAGAGGGTTATAGCAATCAGCCCCAGCATTTT
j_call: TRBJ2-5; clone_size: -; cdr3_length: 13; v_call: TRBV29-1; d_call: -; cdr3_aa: CSVAPGENQPQYF; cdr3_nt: TGCAGCGTTGCCCCAGGGGAGAATCAGCCCCAGTACTTC
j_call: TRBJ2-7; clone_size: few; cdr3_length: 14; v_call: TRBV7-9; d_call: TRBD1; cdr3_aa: CASSQRDRNYEQYF; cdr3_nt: TGTGCCAGCAGTCAGAGGGACAGGAACTACGAGCAGTACTTC
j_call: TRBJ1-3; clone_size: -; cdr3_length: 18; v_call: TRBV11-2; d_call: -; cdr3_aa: CASSLGVVGVYSGNTIYF; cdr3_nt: TGTGCCAGCAGCTTAGGGGTAGTGGGGGTTTACTCTGGAAACACCATATATTTT
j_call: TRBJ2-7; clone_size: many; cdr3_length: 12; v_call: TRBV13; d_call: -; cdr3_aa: CASSLRQYEQYF; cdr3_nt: TGTGCCAGCAGCTTAAGGCAGTACGAGCAGTACTTC
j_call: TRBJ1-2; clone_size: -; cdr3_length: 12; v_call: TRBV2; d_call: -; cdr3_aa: CHSEPTGYGYTF; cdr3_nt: TGTCACAGCGAACCAACAGGGTACGGCTACACCTTC
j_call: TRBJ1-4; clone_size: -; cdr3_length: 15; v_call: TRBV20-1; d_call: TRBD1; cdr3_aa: CSAPGTAAEGEKLFF; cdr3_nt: TGCAGTGCTCCCGGGACAGCGGCAGAGGGGGAAAAACTGTTTTTT
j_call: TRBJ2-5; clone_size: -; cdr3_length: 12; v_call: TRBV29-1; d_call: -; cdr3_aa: CSVWGKSGTQYF; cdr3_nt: TGCAGCGTTTGGGGTAAATCGGGGACCCAGTACTTC
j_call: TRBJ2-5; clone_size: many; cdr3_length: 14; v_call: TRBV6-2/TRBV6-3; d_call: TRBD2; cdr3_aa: CASRRLAGAETQYF; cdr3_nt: TGTGCCAGCAGAAGACTAGCGGGAGCCGAGACCCAGTACTTC
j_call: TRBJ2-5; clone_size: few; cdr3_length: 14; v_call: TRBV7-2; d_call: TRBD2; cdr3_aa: CASSPTSVQETQYF; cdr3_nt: TGTGCCAGCAGCCCCACTAGCGTTCAAGAGACCCAGTACTTC